The source of this T cell receptor beta chain is a study of T cell changes during pregnancy in multiple sclerosis. The CDR3 is 14 residues long. V lost 2 bases and J 4 bases, leaving 11 bases between the germline ends. Per germline, CDR1 MNHEY and CDR2 SVGAGI. The method was immunoSEQ multiplex PCR; TCRdb's version includes in-frame clones alone and lacks a portion of them. The table shows around 31,000 clones, with nearly 90% occurring only once. This clonotype was obtained from a female donor in good health, enrolled as a control in a pregnancy study. The chain couples TRBV6-5 to TRBJ1-2; D gene ambiguous. Material: CD4+ T cells from peripheral blood mononuclear cells, obtained in the third trimester of pregnancy. This CDR3 is CASSYLNSFYGYTF. As DNA, the CDR3 is TGTGCCAGCAGTTACCTAAATTCCTTCTATGGCTACACCTTC.